The 24 T cell receptor beta chains below all came from one sample that was sequenced in a study of blood T cells in healthy people across ages. Next came a second PCR, run for about 7 to 11 cycles, which used a sample-barcoded 5' primer along with a J-beta primer mix. TCRdb used MiXCR to reprocess the 5' RACE reads, holding one entry per CDR3 protein. Altogether about 1.1 million distinct CDR3 sequences are present, under 40% being singletons, with the ten largest covering less than 15%. Sequencing was carried out using blood. The source of these receptors is a man aged 18-30 years in good health.

The gene calls are TRBV4-2 and TRBJ2-5; D is unclear. Germline-derived CDR1 and CDR2 are LGHNA and YNFKEQ. V gave up 3 bases and J gave up 4 bases, with 12 bases separating them. The CDR3 spans 14 residues. The CDR3 sequence: CASSHGGFAETQYF. CDR3 nucleotide sequence: TGTGCCAGCAGCCATGGTGGTTTCGCAGAGACCCAGTACTTC.

Written as DNA, the CDR3 is TGCGCCAGCAGCCCATCTCAGGGGAGAGGTGATACGCAGTATTTT. Translated, it gives CASSPSQGRGDTQYF. This rearrangement joins TRBV4-1 to TRBJ2-3, with a tentative D call TRBD1 (6 bases). Germline CDR1 is MGHRA and CDR2 is YSYEKL. The V and J ends lost 4 bases and 6 bases respectively, with 17 bases between them. The CDR3 runs to 15 residues.

The table lists this clonotype with a few counts. The rearrangement joins TRBV12-3 or TRBV12-4 to TRBJ1-5; D not resolved. This CDR3 comprises 14 residues. V gave up 3 bases and J gave up 4 bases, with 10 bases separating them. The CDR3 region has the DNA TGTGCCAGCAGTTTGCGGGCTACTAATCAGCCCCAGCATTTT. Protein product: CASSLRATNQPQHF.

This clonotype was detected a few times. V and J are TRBV13 and TRBJ2-5; TRBD1 agrees at 9 bases. The V and J ends lost 5 bases and 4 bases, in that order; junction bases with no gene match: 5. The CDR3 length is 14 residues. Germline V gene sequence: CDR1 PRHDT, CDR2 FYEKMQ (reference sequence). Here the CDR3 reads CASSVRDRVETQYF. The CDR3 region has the DNA TGTGCCAGCAGCGTCCGGGACAGGGTAGAGACCCAGTACTTC.

V usage is TRBV10-3 and J usage is TRBJ1-2; 9 nucleotides agree with TRBD1. V was clipped by 3 bases and J by 3 bases; unmatched bases: 5. Germline V gene lookup returns CDR1 ENHRY and CDR2 SYGVKD. The CDR3 totals 15 residues. CDR3 in amino acids: CAISDNWDRDYGYTF. The CDR3, as DNA: TGTGCCATCAGTGACAACTGGGACAGGGACTATGGCTACACCTTC.

The J gene is TRBJ1-2, the V gene TRBV6-1; TRBD1 is a possible D gene (5 bases). The germline V gene has CDR1 MNHNS and CDR2 SASEGT. This CDR3 has 15 amino acids. V gave up 2 bases and J gave up 2 bases, with 12 bases separating them. The CDR3 here is CASSEKGLLNYGYTF. In nucleotides, the CDR3 is TGTGCCAGCAGTGAAAAGGGACTGCTAAACTATGGCTACACCTTC.

This sequence joins TRBV20-1 and TRBJ1-5; weak D call: TRBD1 (5 bases). CDR3 size: 20 residues. From germline, CDR1 is DFQATT and CDR2 SNEGSKA (reference sequence). Trimming removed 5 bases from V and 0 bases from J, with 29 bases in between. Written as DNA, the CDR3 is TGCAGTGCTCTCGACGGGGCCGGGACCCAAGGCCGATTTAGCAATCAGCCCCAGCATTTT. It codes for CSALDGAGTQGRFSNQPQHF.

This clonotype is a singleton in its sample. The J gene is TRBJ2-2, the V gene TRBV7-9; 14 bases agree with TRBD2. J gave up 1 base and V 5 bases, and 12 bases lay outside the gene matches. CDR1 and CDR2 (germline): SEHNR, FQNEAQ (reference sequence). The CDR3 extends over 20 amino acids. This CDR3 reads CASSPRTSGGPAQNTGELFF. CDR3 DNA: TGTGCCAGCAGCCCCCGGACTAGCGGGGGGCCTGCACAGAACACCGGGGAGCTGTTTTTT.

The rearrangement links TRBV29-1 to TRBJ2-5; TRBD1 agrees at 10 bases. The germline V gene has CDR1 SQVTM and CDR2 ANQGSEA. V lost 6 bases and J lost 11; bases outside the gene matches: 21. The CDR3 is made up of 16 amino acids. CDR3 protein: CSVELPGQGIYDEQYF. DNA for the CDR3: TGCAGCGTGGAACTCCCGGGACAGGGGATTTACGATGAGCAGTACTTC.

The rearrangement uses TRBV5-1 and TRBJ2-1; 7 bases agree with TRBD2. The CDR3 runs 14 residues. The germline V gene has CDR1 SGHRS and CDR2 YFSETQ. V lost 2 bases and J lost 5; bases outside the gene matches: 4. As DNA, the CDR3 is TGCGCCAGCAGCTTCCTAGCGGAGGACAATGAGCAGTTCTTC. Residues: CASSFLAEDNEQFF.

The chain employs TRBV7-8 and TRBJ2-3; 13 bases align to TRBD2. V gave up 4 bases and J gave up 6 bases; unmatched junction bases: 7. The CDR3 length is 16 residues. CDR1 SGHVS and CDR2 FQNEAQ come from the germline V gene. CDR3 sequence reads: CASSSWTSGGGDTQYF. For the CDR3, the DNA is TGTGCCAGCAGCTCCTGGACTAGCGGGGGAGGGGATACGCAGTATTTT.

This clonotype turned up a few times. The V and J genes are TRBV7-6 and TRBJ2-2; TRBD2 might be the D (6 bases). The CDR3 totals 16 residues. The V and J ends lost 0 bases and 2 bases respectively, with 10 bases between them. Germline V gene lookup returns CDR1 SGHVS and CDR2 FNYEAQ. CDR3 bases: TGTGCCAGCAGCTTAGCGGGGGGTCTTAACACCGGGGAGCTGTTTTTT. Translated: CASSLAGGLNTGELFF.

This chain uses TRBV6-6 with TRBJ2-5; a possible D gene is TRBD2 (6 bases). The end of the DNA fits TRBJ2-7 better, so the J call may be wrong. This CDR3 region has 15 residues. Germline CDR1 MNHNY, CDR2 SVGAGI (reference sequence). The CDR3 protein is CASSPDRGLKYEQYF. DNA for the CDR3: TGTGCCAGCAGTCCAGACCGGGGGTTAAAGTACGAGCAGTACTTC.

This clonotype was found a few times. This rearrangement joins TRBV7-9 to TRBJ2-3, with 7 bases aligning to TRBD1. The J segment lost 4 bases and the V segment lost 4 bases, leaving 5 bases of the junction unmatched. Germline V gene sequence: CDR1 SEHNR, CDR2 FQNEAQ (reference sequence). The CDR3 totals 14 residues. This chain's CDR3 is CASSSTGTPDTQYF. The CDR3 DNA reads TGTGCCAGCAGCTCGACAGGGACCCCAGATACGCAGTATTTT. The full variable domain, its missing parts supplied by reference TRBV7-9 and TRBJ2-3, is DTGVSQNPRHKITKRGQNVTFRCDPISEHNRLYWYRQTLGQGPEFLTYFQNEAQLEKSRLLSDRFSAERPKGSFSTLEIQRTEQGDSAMYLCASSSTGTPDTQYFGPGTRLTVL.

This clonotype was counted a single time. The junction departs from the called germline gene at one end, perhaps through a read error. The chain carries TRBV7-2 and TRBJ1-1, with D hard to call. The CDR3 length is 12 residues. Germline values: CDR1 SGHTA, CDR2 FQGNSA. CDR3 region: CASGLSAGEAFF. CDR3 coding DNA: TGTGCCAGCGGCTTATCGGCGGGTGAAGCTTTCTTT. The full variable domain, rest sourced from reference TRBV7-2 and TRBJ1-1, is GAGVSQSPSNKVTEKGKDVELRCDPISGHTALYWYRQSLGQGLEFLIYFQGNSAPDKSGLPSDRFSAERTGGSVSTLTIQRTQQEDSAVYLCASGLSAGEAFFGQGTRLTVV.

This clonotype has a handful of counts. The chain links TRBV6-2 or TRBV6-3 to TRBJ2-3; D unclear. This CDR3 region has 17 residues. Between the trimmed V and J ends, which lost 0 bases and 0 bases, there was a span of 13 bases. Germline CDR1 and CDR2: MNHEY and SVGEGT. CDR3 region: CASSYSKGISSTDTQYF. CDR3 coding DNA: TGTGCCAGCAGTTACTCGAAAGGTATCTCTAGCACAGATACGCAGTATTTT.

Comments on this clonotype: Germline and junction disagree at one end, which may indicate a read error. The chain recombines TRBV30 with TRBJ1-1, with 7 bases aligning to TRBD1. This CDR3 contains 13 residues. Germline lookup yields CDR1 GTSNPN and CDR2 SVGIG (reference sequence). The CDR3 DNA sequence: TGTGCCTGGAGTGTACAGGGGTACACTGAAGTTTTCTTT. This codes for CAWSVQGYTEVFF.

This clonotype was observed a few times. V usage is TRBV6-2 or TRBV6-3 and J usage is TRBJ2-7; perhaps TRBD1 as D (6 bases). The CDR3 is 12 residues long. V was pared by 6 bases and J by 10 bases, with 16 bases between. Germline-derived CDR1 and CDR2 are MNHEY and SVGEGT. CDR3: CASSTGTQRQYF. In DNA form, the CDR3 reads TGTGCCAGCAGCACAGGGACACAGCGCCAGTACTTC.

The chain links TRBV3-1 to TRBJ1-5; D is ambiguous. V was clipped by 6 bases and J by 2 bases, with 11 bases between them. Germline CDR1 and CDR2: LGHDT and YNNKEL (reference sequence). The CDR3 loop spans 14 amino acids. CDR3 protein: CASSPREGNQPQHF. The CDR3 DNA is TGTGCCAGCAGTCCCCGGGAGGGCAATCAGCCCCAGCATTTT.

There are a few counts of this clonotype. The chain is built from TRBV4-1 and TRBJ2-5; 11 nucleotides match TRBD2. CDR1 and CDR2 from the germline V gene are MGHRA and YSYEKL. The CDR3 runs to 15 residues. J lost 4 bases, V lost 5 bases, and 6 bases had no gene match. CDR3 sequence (DNA): TGCGCCAGCAGCGTTAGCGGGGGGGCATTAGAGACCCAGTACTTC. Protein product: CASSVSGGALETQYF.

The rearrangement links TRBV6-6 to TRBJ2-7; TRBD1 matches 9 bases. The trim removed 0 bases at V and 4 bases at J, leaving 7 bases unmatched. In germline, CDR1 is MNHNY, CDR2 SVGAGI (reference sequence). There are 16 residues in the CDR3. The CDR3 DNA is TGTGCCAGCAGTTACTCGACAGGACAGGGGAGGTACGAGCAGTACTTC. Its translation is CASSYSTGQGRYEQYF.

This clonotype has only a few counts. V is TRBV20-1 and J is TRBJ1-1; tentatively, D is TRBD1 (5 bases). Germline loops: CDR1 DFQATT, CDR2 SNEGSKA (reference sequence). CDR3 length equals 12 residues. V was pared by 6 bases and J by 0 bases, with 8 bases between. CDR3 sequence: CSAPTVNTEAFF. CDR3 DNA: TGCAGTGCACCGACAGTGAACACTGAAGCTTTCTTT.

The rearrangement joins TRBV20-1 to TRBJ1-1; a possible D gene is TRBD1 (6 bases). The CDR3 length is 15 residues. Trimming took 3 bases from V and 0 from J, leaving 14 bases between them. Germline CDR1 DFQATT, CDR2 SNEGSKA (reference sequence). DNA of the CDR3: TGCAGTGCTAGTCACCCGGACAGCATGAACACTGAAGCTTTCTTT. This codes for CSASHPDSMNTEAFF.

This clonotype showed up just a few times. The rearrangement links TRBV29-1 to TRBJ2-1, with 15 bases matching TRBD2. Germline CDR1 reads SQVTM; CDR2 reads ANQGSEA. The CDR3 has 19 residues. With 5 bases clipped from V and 0 bases from J, the junction kept 11 bases outside the gene matches. The CDR3 loop reads CSVLHTGTSGGSSYNEQFF. CDR3 nucleotide sequence: TGCAGCGTTCTTCATACCGGGACTAGCGGGGGGAGCTCCTACAATGAGCAGTTCTTC.